This TCR beta chain was retrieved from a study of blood T cell repertoires in COVID-19. Using immunoSEQ multiplex PCR, the repertoire was profiled, and TCRdb retains in-frame clones only, with some absent. The repertoire holds approximately 97,000 clones, more than 85% seen once, with around 3% in the top ten. The CDR3 extends over 15 amino acids. The germline CDR1 and CDR2 sequences are SGHRS and YFSETQ. V was clipped by 2 bases and J by 1 base; unmatched bases: 4. This chain links TRBV5-1 with TRBJ2-3; 7 bases fit TRBD1. The receptor was isolated from a man in his fifties or sixties with active or convalescent COVID-19. The sample consisted of peripheral blood. CDR3 sequence (DNA): TGCGCCAGCAGCTTAGAGGGACAGCGCACAGATACGCAGTATTTT. It codes for CASSLEGQRTDTQYF.